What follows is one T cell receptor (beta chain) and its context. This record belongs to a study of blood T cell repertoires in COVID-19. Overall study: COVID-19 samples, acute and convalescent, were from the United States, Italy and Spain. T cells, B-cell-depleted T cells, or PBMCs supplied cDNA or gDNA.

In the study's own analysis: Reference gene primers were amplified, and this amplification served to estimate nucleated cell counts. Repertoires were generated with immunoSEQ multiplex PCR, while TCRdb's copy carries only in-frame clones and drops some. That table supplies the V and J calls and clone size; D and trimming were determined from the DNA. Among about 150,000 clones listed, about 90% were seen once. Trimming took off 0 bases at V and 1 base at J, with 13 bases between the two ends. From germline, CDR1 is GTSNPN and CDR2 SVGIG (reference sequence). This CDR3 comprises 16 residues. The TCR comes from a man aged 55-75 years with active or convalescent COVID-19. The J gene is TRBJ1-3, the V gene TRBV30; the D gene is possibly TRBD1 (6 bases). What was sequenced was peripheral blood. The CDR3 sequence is CAWSVGHSYSGNTIYF. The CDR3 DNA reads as TGTGCCTGGAGTGTGGGACATTCTTATTCTGGAAACACCATATATTTT.